This TCR beta chain stems from a study of blood T cell repertoires in COVID-19. For the study at large: Both acute and convalescent COVID-19 samples were obtained from the United States, Italy and Spain. PBMCs, B-cell-depleted T cells, or T cells provided the cDNA or gDNA that made up the material.

This clone was counted a few times. Original analysis: Amplification of reference gene primers was used by the study to estimate nucleated cell counts. Repertoires were generated with immunoSEQ multiplex PCR, while TCRdb's copy carries only in-frame clones and drops some. Clone size and the V and J calls come from that table; the DNA yielded D and trimming. In the table there are 180,000 or so clones, about 80% of which are singletons. The V and J ends lost 1 base and 0 bases respectively, with 4 bases between them. Looked up from germline, CDR1 is SEHNR and CDR2 is FQNEAQ (reference sequence). The CDR3 has 14 residues.

This TCR was recovered from a human donor with acute or convalescent COVID-19. The donor label of this sample is uncertain. Material for sequencing was peripheral blood. The V gene is TRBV7-9, the J gene TRBJ1-5, with D hard to call. CDR3 residues: CASSLDSSNQPQHF. In DNA form, the CDR3 reads TGTGCCAGCAGCTTAGACAGTAGCAATCAGCCCCAGCATTTT.